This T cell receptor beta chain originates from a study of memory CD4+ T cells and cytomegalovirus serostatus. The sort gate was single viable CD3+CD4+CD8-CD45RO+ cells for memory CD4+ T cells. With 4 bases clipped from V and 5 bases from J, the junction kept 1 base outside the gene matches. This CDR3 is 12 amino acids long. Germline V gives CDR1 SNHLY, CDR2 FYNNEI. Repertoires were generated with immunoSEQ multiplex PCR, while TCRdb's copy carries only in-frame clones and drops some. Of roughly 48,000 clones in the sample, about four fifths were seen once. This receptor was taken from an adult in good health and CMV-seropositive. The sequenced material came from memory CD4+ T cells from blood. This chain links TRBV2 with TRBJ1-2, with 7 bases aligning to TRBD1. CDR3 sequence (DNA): TGTGCCAGCAGTGGACAGGGTTATGGCTACACCTTC. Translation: CASSGQGYGYTF.